Here is one T cell receptor (beta chain) with its context. A read error may be the cause here, since a much bigger clone is one base away. Enrolment of Seattle patients took place during active infection, and they were followed longitudinally. Methods used by the authors: The assay estimated nucleated cells by amplifying reference gene primers. Sequencing used immunoSEQ multiplex PCR; TCRdb keeps in-frame clones, though not all of them. V and J calls and clone size are copied from that table; D and trimming were computed from the DNA. This table holds some 230,000 clones, about 88% found once. The data originate from a study of blood T cell repertoires in COVID-19. Study information: Acute and convalescent COVID-19 specimens originated in the United States, Italy and Spain. Sources were T cells, B-cell-depleted T cells, or PBMCs; the material itself was cDNA or gDNA.

The specimen sequenced was peripheral blood. The sequence was collected from a woman aged 50 to 65 with COVID-19, enrolled during active disease.

This chain's CDR3 is CASSLGQNTEAFF. The CDR3 nucleotides are TGTGCCAGCAGCTTGGGACAGAACACTGAAGCTTTCTTT. The genes are TRBV11-3 and TRBJ1-1; perhaps TRBD1 as D (6 bases). Trimming left V 3 bases short and J 1 base short, with 6 bases between. The length of the CDR3 is 13 residues. CDR1 is SGHNT, CDR2 YENEEA, per germline.